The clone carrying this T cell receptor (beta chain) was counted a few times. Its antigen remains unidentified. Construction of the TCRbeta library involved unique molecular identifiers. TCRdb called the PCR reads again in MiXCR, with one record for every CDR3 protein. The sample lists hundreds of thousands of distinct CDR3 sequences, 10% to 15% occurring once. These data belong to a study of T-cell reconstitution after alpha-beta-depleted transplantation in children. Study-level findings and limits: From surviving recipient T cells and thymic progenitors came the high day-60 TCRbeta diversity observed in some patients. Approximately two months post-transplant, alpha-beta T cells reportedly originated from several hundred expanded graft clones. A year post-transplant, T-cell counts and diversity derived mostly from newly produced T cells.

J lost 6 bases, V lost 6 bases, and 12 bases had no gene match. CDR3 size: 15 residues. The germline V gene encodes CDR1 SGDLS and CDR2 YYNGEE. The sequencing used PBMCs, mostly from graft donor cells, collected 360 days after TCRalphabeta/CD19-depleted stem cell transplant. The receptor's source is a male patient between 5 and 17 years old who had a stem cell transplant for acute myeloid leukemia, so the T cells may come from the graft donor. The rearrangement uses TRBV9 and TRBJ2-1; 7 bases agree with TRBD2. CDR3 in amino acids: CASTKAGLVLNEQFF. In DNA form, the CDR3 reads TGTGCCAGCACCAAAGCTGGACTAGTCCTCAATGAGCAGTTCTTC.